The present TCR beta chain was sequenced within a study of blood T cells in healthy people across ages. A J-beta primer mix and a sample-barcoded 5' primer were used in a second PCR of about 7 to 12 cycles. TCRdb re-called the 5' RACE reads through MiXCR, storing one row per CDR3 protein. Of hundreds of thousands of distinct CDR3 sequences listed, about 24% are singletons. Trimming took off 5 bases at V and 11 bases at J, with 18 bases between the two ends. CDR1 SEHNR and CDR2 FQNEAQ come from the germline V gene (reference sequence). CDR3 length: 13 residues. This sample was shared with a second study, whose subject was T cells of mothers and their children.

Sequencing was done on a sample of blood. The V and J genes are TRBV7-9 and TRBJ2-5; the D gene is possibly TRBD2 (6 bases). This TCR was sampled from a boy aged 5-17 years in good health. CDR3: CASSHGSTEEQYF. The DNA for the CDR3 is TGTGCCAGCAGCCACGGGAGTACCGAAGAGCAGTACTTC.